The TCR beta chain described here comes from a study of T cells in Graves' hyperthyroidism and ophthalmopathy. This CDR3 spans 14 amino acids. V was clipped by 4 bases and J by 6 bases, with 10 bases between them. Study-level findings and limits: A model of 13 V-J features distinguished ophthalmopathy from stable hyperthyroidism.

Amplified TCR beta CDR3 regions derived from RNA transcripts. TCR CDR3 underwent first-round RT-PCR with the HTBI primer set. One entry per CDR3 protein results from TCRdb running MiXCR on the multiplex PCR reads. The data show around 520,000 distinct CDR3 sequences, with around 15% seen just once and roughly 17% held by the top ten. In regard to this clonotype: As yet, its antigen is unknown.

Each diagnosis drew on symptoms, thyroxine, TRAb, thyroid ultrasound and orbital computed tomography findings. J is TRBJ1-6 and V is TRBV12-3 or TRBV12-4; tentative D call: TRBD1 (6 bases). Sequencing was done on a sample of blood. The source of this sequence is a woman aged 18-29 years with Graves' hyperthyroidism. The CDR3, as DNA: TGTGCCAGCAGTTCGACAGGAATTAATTCACCCCTCCACTTT. This gives the protein CASSSTGINSPLHF.